This is a list of T cell receptor beta chains from one sample in a study of shared clonotypes between healthy human individuals. TCRdb's table, derived via immunoSEQ multiplex PCR, lists solely in-frame clones and lacks some. The sample shows roughly 570,000 clones, 98% of them seen only once. The sequencing sample was made of naive CD8+ T cells sorted from blood. The receptors stem from a man younger than 45 in good health. CDR3s include the opening cysteine and the closing phenylalanine or tryptophan. D genes are given only for firm matches. Clone size is stated in some rows and not others, as once, few, many or a class when expanded.

j_call clone_size v_call d_call cdr3_aa cdr3_nt
TRBJ2-7 NA TRBV6-5 NA CASSYGQASYEQYF TGTGCCAGCAGTTACGGGCAGGCCTCCTACGAGCAGTACTTC
TRBJ1-5 NA TRBV19 NA CASSIVGYSNQPQHF TGTGCCAGTAGTATTGTCGGATATAGCAATCAGCCCCAGCATTTT
TRBJ2-1 once TRBV27 NA CASSPRVTEQFF TGTGCCAGCAGCCCCAGGGTTACTGAGCAGTTCTTC
TRBJ2-7 NA TRBV6-5 NA CASRYGTRAYEQYF TGTGCCAGCAGGTACGGGACTCGGGCCTACGAGCAGTACTTC
TRBJ2-7 once TRBV28 NA CASSWLDKNYEQYF TGTGCCAGCAGTTGGTTGGACAAGAACTACGAGCAGTACTTC
TRBJ2-2 NA TRBV9 NA CASSDRLNTGELFF TGTGCCAGCAGCGACAGATTAAACACCGGGGAGCTGTTTTTT
TRBJ2-1 NA TRBV29-1 NA CSVVGSGRHYNEQFF TGCAGCGTTGTTGGCTCGGGACGACATTACAATGAGCAGTTCTTC
TRBJ2-3 NA TRBV5-1 TRBD2 CASSYAALAGPSTDTQYF TGCGCCAGCAGTTACGCCGCCTTAGCGGGACCGAGCACAGATACGCAGTATTTT
TRBJ2-2 NA TRBV4-1 TRBD1 CASSLGTGATGELFF TGCGCCAGCAGCCTAGGGACAGGGGCAACCGGGGAGCTGTTTTTT
TRBJ2-7 NA TRBV7-6 TRBD2 CASSPGTSYEQYF TGTGCCAGCAGCCCGGGGACTAGCTACGAGCAGTACTTC
TRBJ2-2 few TRBV9 NA CASSGPGTSGELFF TGTGCCAGCAGCGGCCCCGGGACCTCCGGGGAGCTGTTTTTT
TRBJ2-1 NA TRBV7-9 TRBD2 CASSFLGTSGSKDNEQFF TGTGCCAGCAGCTTCTTAGGGACTAGCGGGAGTAAGGACAATGAGCAGTTCTTC
TRBJ2-1 NA TRBV9 NA CASSPQEQFF TGTGCCAGCAGCCCCCAGGAGCAGTTCTTC
TRBJ2-1 NA TRBV14 TRBD1 CASSPTGDEQFF TGTGCCAGCAGCCCAACAGGGGATGAGCAGTTCTTC
TRBJ2-5 once TRBV7-9 TRBD2 CASSPAGEETQYF TGTGCCAGCAGCCCAGCGGGGGAAGAGACCCAGTACTTC
TRBJ1-4 NA TRBV5-8 NA CASSGKLFF TGTGCCAGCAGCGGAAAACTGTTTTTT
TRBJ2-7 NA TRBV11-2 TRBD2 CASSERTSFTYEQYF TGTGCCAGCAGCGAACGGACTAGCTTCACCTACGAGCAGTACTTC
TRBJ2-7 once TRBV29-1 TRBD1 CSVEVGQGSSYEQYF TGCAGCGTTGAAGTGGGACAGGGATCATCCTACGAGCAGTACTTC
TRBJ2-5 NA TRBV5-8 NA CASSHYQDLETQYF TGTGCCAGCAGCCATTATCAGGATTTAGAGACCCAGTACTTC
TRBJ1-5 NA TRBV15 NA CATSREKGQRQPQHF TGTGCCACCAGCAGAGAGAAGGGGCAGAGACAGCCCCAGCATTTT
TRBJ2-2 NA TRBV13 TRBD2 CASSLEREGSVGELFF TGTGCCAGCAGCTTAGAGCGGGAGGGCTCCGTAGGGGAGCTGTTTTTT
TRBJ1-2 NA TRBV9 TRBD1 CASSNRQGISYGYTF TGTGCCAGCAGCAACCGACAGGGTATTAGCTATGGCTACACCTTC
TRBJ2-7 NA TRBV27 NA CASSSLSSYEQYF TGTGCCAGCAGTTCCCTCAGCTCCTACGAGCAGTACTTC
TRBJ2-5 NA TRBV28 NA CASSLTRETQYF TGTGCCAGCAGCCTCACCCGAGAGACCCAGTACTTC
TRBJ2-3 NA TRBV2 TRBD2 CASSEVTGLAGAYGADTQYF TGTGCCAGCAGTGAAGTAACGGGACTAGCGGGAGCTTACGGGGCAGATACGCAGTATTTT
TRBJ2-1 NA TRBV4-2 TRBD2 CASSHYGLAGERDNEQFF TGTGCCAGCAGCCACTACGGACTAGCGGGAGAGCGGGACAATGAGCAGTTCTTC
TRBJ2-2 NA TRBV29-1 TRBD1 CSVGQANTGELFF TGCAGCGTGGGACAGGCGAACACCGGGGAGCTGTTTTTT
TRBJ1-1 NA TRBV4-1 TRBD1 CASSPEQGMGTEAFF TGCGCCAGCAGCCCCGAACAGGGGATGGGCACTGAAGCTTTCTTT
TRBJ1-1 NA TRBV5-1 NA CASSLADTNTEAFF TGCGCCAGCAGCTTGGCAGATACGAACACTGAAGCTTTCTTT
TRBJ2-5 NA TRBV7-9 TRBD2 CASSRLAGGPGETQYF TGTGCCAGCAGTCGACTAGCGGGAGGGCCGGGTGAGACCCAGTACTTC
TRBJ2-1 NA TRBV7-8 NA CASSYRYNEQFF TGTGCCAGCAGCTACAGATACAATGAGCAGTTCTTC
TRBJ2-5 NA TRBV18 NA CASSPWASPQETQYF TGTGCCAGCTCTCCCTGGGCTAGCCCCCAAGAGACCCAGTACTTC
TRBJ2-7 NA TRBV7-8 NA CASSSTAQFYEQYF TGTGCCAGCAGCTCGACTGCTCAGTTCTACGAGCAGTACTTC
TRBJ2-1 NA TRBV7-8 NA CASSSPKAAEQFF TGTGCCAGCAGCTCCCCAAAGGCGGCAGAGCAGTTCTTC
TRBJ1-2 NA TRBV7-9 NA CASSLGGGPYGYTF TGTGCCAGCAGCTTGGGAGGGGGACCTTATGGCTACACCTTC
TRBJ1-1 NA TRBV5-1 NA CASSLVGGMNTEAFF TGCGCCAGCAGCTTGGTTGGAGGGATGAACACTGAAGCTTTCTTT
TRBJ2-5 NA TRBV28 TRBD2 CASSTWTSGDPGGMETQYF TGTGCCAGCAGTACCTGGACTAGCGGGGATCCCGGGGGTATGGAGACCCAGTACTTC
TRBJ2-3 NA TRBV9 TRBD2 CASSASSGRSTDTQYF TGTGCCAGCAGCGCCTCTAGCGGGAGGAGCACAGATACGCAGTATTTT
TRBJ2-7 NA TRBV14 NA CASSQDLWAYEQYF TGTGCCAGCAGCCAAGATTTATGGGCCTACGAGCAGTACTTC
TRBJ2-7 NA TRBV5-5 TRBD2 CASSFFGTTYEQYF TGTGCCAGCAGCTTCTTCGGGACTACCTACGAGCAGTACTTC
TRBJ2-7 NA TRBV15 NA CATSRDLGYEQYF TGTGCCACCAGCAGAGATTTAGGGTACGAGCAGTACTTC
TRBJ2-7 NA TRBV2 NA CASRVGVYEQYF TGTGCCAGCAGAGTGGGAGTCTACGAGCAGTACTTC
TRBJ2-1 NA TRBV2 NA CASSEDSSSYNEQFF TGTGCCAGCAGTGAGGACTCAAGCTCCTACAATGAGCAGTTCTTC
TRBJ2-4 NA TRBV7-9 NA CASSSGLESYF TGTGCCAGCAGCTCCGGCTTGGAGTCGTACTTC
TRBJ2-3 NA TRBV27 TRBD2 CASSFWGGRHTDTQYF TGTGCCAGCAGTTTCTGGGGGGGGAGACACACAGATACGCAGTATTTT
TRBJ2-1 NA TRBV4-3 NA CASSQGYGRLGNEQFF TGCGCCAGCAGCCAAGGTTACGGGAGATTGGGCAATGAGCAGTTCTTC
TRBJ1-2 NA TRBV2 NA CASHGRGYTF TGTGCCAGCCATGGAAGGGGCTACACCTTC
TRBJ2-1 NA TRBV5-1 NA CASSLTTRGLLYNEQFF TGCGCCAGCAGCCTGACCACCCGGGGGCTACTCTACAATGAGCAGTTCTTC